The 20 T cell receptor beta chains presented below share a single source sample, sequenced in a study of control samples from healthy donors and cancer patients. Sequenced by immunoSEQ multiplex PCR; TCRdb stores in-frame clones only, minus some. The repertoire consists of more than 100,000 clones, with about nine tenths occurring once and the leading ten covering 3.4%. The sample comprised blood. The receptors come from a man aged 40-49 years in good health.

CDR3 protein: CASSPRSVNYGYTF. CDR3 bases: TGTGCCAGCAGCCCTAGGTCGGTCAACTATGGCTACACCTTC. The gene calls are TRBV7-9 and TRBJ1-2; D gene ambiguous. Germline CDR1 reads SEHNR; CDR2 reads FQNEAQ (reference sequence). Trimming took off 5 bases at V and 2 bases at J, with 12 bases between the two ends. The CDR3 is 14 amino acids. The full variable domain, completed using reference TRBV7-9 and TRBJ1-2, is DTGVSQNPRHKITKRGQNVTFRCDPISEHNRLYWYRQTLGQGPEFLTYFQNEAQLEKSRLLSDRFSAERPKGSFSTLEIQRTEQGDSAMYLCASSPRSVNYGYTFGSGTRLTVV.

This chain connects TRBV6-2 or TRBV6-3 to TRBJ2-2; unclear D gene. V was trimmed by 0 bases and J by 1 base, leaving 9 bases between them. Germline loops: CDR1 MNHEY, CDR2 SVGEGT. This CDR3 has 16 residues. The CDR3 region has the DNA TGTGCCAGCAGTTACTCGGTGCTCCGGAACACCGGGGAGCTGTTTTTT. Translation: CASSYSVLRNTGELFF.

The chain combines TRBV13 with TRBJ1-1; no clear D gene. CDR1 is PRHDT, CDR2 FYEKMQ, per germline (reference sequence). V was cut by 5 bases and J by 0 bases, with 13 bases left in between. This CDR3 has 15 amino acids. For the CDR3, the DNA is TGTGCCAGCAGCCCTACGGAGGGAATGAACACTGAAGCTTTCTTT. It encodes CASSPTEGMNTEAFF.

The gene calls are TRBV18 and TRBJ1-5; 7 positions agree with TRBD1. The CDR3 runs to 14 residues. Trimming cost V 8 bases and J 0 bases; bases outside gene matches: 4. Germline CDR1 and CDR2: KGHSH and LQKENI. CDR3 loop: CASGDSYSNQPQHF. The CDR3 DNA is TGTGCCAGCGGGGACAGTTATAGCAATCAGCCCCAGCATTTT.

V gene TRBV30 combines with J gene TRBJ2-2, with D possibly being TRBD2 (5 bases). Germline CDR1 and CDR2: GTSNPN and SVGIG (reference sequence). This CDR3 is built from 12 residues. With 5 bases removed from V and 7 bases from J, the gap between germline ends came to 11 bases. CDR3 in DNA: TGTGCCTGGGGGGAGATGGACGGGGAGCTGTTTTTT. Translating it yields CAWGEMDGELFF.

The CDR3, as DNA: TGTGCCAGCAGCCATCCCCTAGGGGGATTTAACACTGAAGCTTTCTTT. Amino acid sequence: CASSHPLGGFNTEAFF. The chain carries TRBV3-1 (or the pseudogene TRBV3-2) and TRBJ1-1, with a tentative D call TRBD1 (6 bases). Germline CDR1 and CDR2: LGHDT and YNNKEL (reference sequence). The V and J ends lost 3 bases and 2 bases respectively, with 16 bases between them. This CDR3 is 16 amino acids long.

Points on this clone: The sample contains more than one DNA sequence encoding this CDR3. CDR3 DNA: TGCGCCAGCAGCCAACCGGGACAGGCCTCCTACGAGCAGTACTTC. This encodes CASSQPGQASYEQYF. The gene calls are TRBV4-1 and TRBJ2-7, with TRBD1 identical over 8 bases. V lost 2 bases, J lost 0 bases, and 3 bases stayed unmatched. Germline V gene lookup returns CDR1 MGHRA and CDR2 YSYEKL. CDR3 length equals 15 residues.

In its sample, this clone was seen once. J is TRBJ1-1 and V is TRBV5-4; TRBD1 might be the D (6 bases). Trimming took off 3 bases at V and 8 bases at J, with 14 bases between the two ends. The CDR3 is 13 residues long. Germline-derived CDR1 and CDR2 are SGHNT and YYREEE (reference sequence). This chain's CDR3 is CASSSGQLGEAFF. The CDR3 DNA sequence: TGTGCCAGCAGCTCCGGACAGTTGGGGGAAGCTTTCTTT.

This sequence joins TRBV3-1 (or the pseudogene TRBV3-2) and TRBJ2-2; D is undetermined. Germline assignment: CDR1 LGHDT and CDR2 YNNKEL (reference sequence). There are 14 residues in the CDR3. Trimming shortened V by 1 base and J by 6 bases, and 9 bases separated the two germline ends. CDR3: CASSQAWIPGELFF. The CDR3 DNA reads TGTGCCAGCAGCCAAGCCTGGATCCCCGGGGAGCTGTTTTTT.

The genes are TRBV25-1 and TRBJ1-1, with D perhaps TRBD1 (6 bases). Germline CDR1 is MGHDK and CDR2 is SYGVNS. This CDR3 has 15 amino acids. V lost 6 bases, J lost 4 bases, and 18 bases lay in between. The CDR3 loop reads CASRPVQGFVTEAFF. CDR3 nucleotide sequence: TGTGCCAGCAGACCCGTGCAGGGGTTCGTCACTGAAGCTTTCTTT.

V and J are TRBV5-1 and TRBJ1-5; D remains unclear. Trimming stripped 0 bases from V and 9 bases from J, with 10 bases between. From germline, CDR1 is SGHRS and CDR2 YFSETQ. The CDR3 runs to 13 residues. CDR3: CASSLEQDGPQHF. DNA for the CDR3: TGCGCCAGCAGCTTGGAGCAGGACGGGCCCCAGCATTTT.

This clone was picked up a small number of times. This chain joins TRBV27 and TRBJ2-2; the match to TRBD2 covers 8 bases. The CDR3 consists of 15 residues. Trimming at V came to 1 base and at J to 5 bases, leaving 3 bases not matched to a gene. Per the germline V gene, CDR1 is MNHEY and CDR2 is SMNVEV (reference sequence). As DNA, the CDR3 is TGTGCCAGCAGTTTATACGGGGGGGCAACCGGGGAGCTGTTTTTT. Translating it yields CASSLYGGATGELFF.

The chain uses TRBV9 and TRBJ2-7, with 9 bases identical to TRBD1. There are 14 residues in the CDR3. V was pared by 3 bases and J by 2 bases, with 3 bases of the junction left unmatched. From germline, CDR1 is SGDLS and CDR2 YYNGEE. The CDR3 nucleotides are TGTGCCAGCAGCGGCCGGGACAGGGCCTACGAGCAGTACTTC. It specifies CASSGRDRAYEQYF.

CDR3 protein: CASSEIRGNEQFF. The CDR3 DNA sequence: TGTGCCAGCTCAGAGATCAGGGGAAATGAGCAGTTCTTC. The rearrangement uses TRBV18 and TRBJ2-1; possibly TRBD1 for D (6 bases). The V end was cut by 5 bases, the J end by 7 bases, with 12 bases between. The CDR3 runs 13 residues. Per the germline V gene, CDR1 is KGHSH and CDR2 is LQKENI.

This sequence joins TRBV4-1 and TRBJ2-3, with no clear D. There are 14 residues in the CDR3. Germline V lookup: CDR1 MGHRA, CDR2 YSYEKL. V was shortened by 0 bases and J by 0 bases, with 4 bases between the two germline ends. The CDR3 sequence is CASSQDHSTDTQYF. The DNA of the CDR3 is TGCGCCAGCAGCCAAGATCACAGCACAGATACGCAGTATTTT.

The chain joins TRBV29-1 to TRBJ2-5; tentative D call: TRBD1 (7 bases). V was shortened by 7 bases and J by 2 bases, with 11 bases between the two germline ends. CDR3 length equals 12 residues. Germline V gene data show CDR1 as SQVTM and CDR2 as ANQGSEA. CDR3 bases: TGCAGCGGGGGGGACAGACAAGAGACCCAGTACTTC. This codes for CSGGDRQETQYF.

The chain uses TRBV12-3 or TRBV12-4 and TRBJ1-4; D possibly corresponds to TRBD1 (6 bases). The CDR3 has 10 amino acids. The V and J ends lost 8 bases and 13 bases respectively, with 11 bases between them. The CDR3 DNA reads TGTGCCAGCGGGGGCCAAACACTGTTTTTT. The encoded protein is CASGGQTLFF.

J is TRBJ2-5 and V is TRBV5-4, with D unresolved. Looked up from germline, CDR1 is SGHNT and CDR2 is YYREEE (reference sequence). The CDR3 contains 13 residues. V dropped 4 bases and J dropped 2 bases, with 9 bases sitting between them. The CDR3 DNA reads TGTGCCAGCAGCCGGACGGAACAAGAGACCCAGTACTTC. This encodes CASSRTEQETQYF.

This clone has only one observation. This sequence joins TRBV28 and TRBJ2-7; 7 bases are a match to TRBD1. CDR3 length: 15 amino acids. Germline V CDR1 and CDR2: MDHEN, SYDVKM. The ends lost 2 bases at V and 3 bases at J; junction bases unmatched: 7. The CDR3 region is CASSLVDRAYYEQYF. Here the CDR3 DNA reads TGTGCCAGCAGTTTAGTAGACAGGGCCTACTACGAGCAGTACTTC.

This sequence joins TRBV6-1 and TRBJ2-7, with D perhaps being TRBD1 or TRBD2 (5 bases each). CDR3 length equals 16 residues. Trimming took off 4 bases at V and 0 bases at J, with 16 bases between the two ends. The germline V gene has CDR1 MNHNS and CDR2 SASEGT. CDR3 sequence: CASSGGDGADSYEQYF. The DNA of the CDR3 is TGTGCCAGCAGTGGTGGGGACGGGGCCGACTCCTACGAGCAGTACTTC.